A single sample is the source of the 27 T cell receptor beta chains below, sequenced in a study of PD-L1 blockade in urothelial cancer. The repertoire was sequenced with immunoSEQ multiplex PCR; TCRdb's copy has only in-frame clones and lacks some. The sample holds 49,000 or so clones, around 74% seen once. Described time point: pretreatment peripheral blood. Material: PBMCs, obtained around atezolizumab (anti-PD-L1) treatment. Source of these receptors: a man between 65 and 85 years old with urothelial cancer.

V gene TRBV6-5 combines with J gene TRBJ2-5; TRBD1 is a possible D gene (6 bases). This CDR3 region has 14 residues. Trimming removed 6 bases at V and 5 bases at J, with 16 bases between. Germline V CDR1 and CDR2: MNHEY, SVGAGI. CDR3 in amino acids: CASSLFQGRETQYF. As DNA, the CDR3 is TGTGCCAGCAGCCTGTTCCAGGGGCGGGAGACCCAGTACTTC.

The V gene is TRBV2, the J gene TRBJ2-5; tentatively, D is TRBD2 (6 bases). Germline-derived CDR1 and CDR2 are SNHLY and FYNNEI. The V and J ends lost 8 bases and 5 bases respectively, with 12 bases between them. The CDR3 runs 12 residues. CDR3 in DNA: TGTGCCAGCGGGACTGAGCTGGAGACCCAGTACTTC. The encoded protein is CASGTELETQYF.

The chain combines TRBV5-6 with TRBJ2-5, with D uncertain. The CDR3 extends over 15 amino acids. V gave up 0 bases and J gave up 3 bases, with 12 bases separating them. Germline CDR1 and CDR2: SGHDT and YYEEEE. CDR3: CASSLARQAKETQYF. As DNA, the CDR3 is TGTGCCAGCAGCTTGGCCAGGCAGGCAAAAGAGACCCAGTACTTC. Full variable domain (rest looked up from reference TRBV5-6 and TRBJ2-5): DAGVTQSPTHLIKTRGQQVTLRCSPKSGHDTVSWYQQALGQGPQFIFQYYEEEERQRGNFPDRFSGHQFPNYSSELNVNALLLGDSALYLCASSLARQAKETQYFGPGTRLLVL.

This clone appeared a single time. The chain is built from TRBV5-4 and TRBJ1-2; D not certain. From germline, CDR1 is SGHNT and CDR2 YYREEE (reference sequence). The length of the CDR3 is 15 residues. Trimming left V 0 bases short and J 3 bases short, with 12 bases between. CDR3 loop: CASSLATGNYYGYTF. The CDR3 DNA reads TGTGCCAGCAGCTTGGCGACGGGGAATTACTATGGCTACACCTTC.

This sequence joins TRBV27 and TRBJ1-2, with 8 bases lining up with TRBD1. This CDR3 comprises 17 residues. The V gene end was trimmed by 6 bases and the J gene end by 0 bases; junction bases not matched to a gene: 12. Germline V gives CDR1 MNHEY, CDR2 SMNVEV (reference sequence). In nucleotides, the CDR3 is TGTGCCAGCAGCCCAACAGGGGGAGGACCGACTAACTATGGCTACACCTTC. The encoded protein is CASSPTGGGPTNYGYTF.

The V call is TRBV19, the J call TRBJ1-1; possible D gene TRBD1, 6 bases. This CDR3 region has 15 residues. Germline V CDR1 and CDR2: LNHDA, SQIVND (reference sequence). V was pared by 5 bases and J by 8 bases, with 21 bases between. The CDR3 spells CASSARDIAPNEAFF. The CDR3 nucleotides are TGTGCCAGTAGTGCCCGGGACATCGCCCCCAACGAAGCTTTCTTT.

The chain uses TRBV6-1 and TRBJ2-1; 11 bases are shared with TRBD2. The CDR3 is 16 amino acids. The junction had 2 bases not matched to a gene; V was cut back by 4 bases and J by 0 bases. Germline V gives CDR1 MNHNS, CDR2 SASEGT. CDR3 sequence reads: CASSGGLADSYNEQFF. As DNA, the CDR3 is TGTGCCAGCAGTGGGGGACTAGCGGACTCCTACAATGAGCAGTTCTTC.

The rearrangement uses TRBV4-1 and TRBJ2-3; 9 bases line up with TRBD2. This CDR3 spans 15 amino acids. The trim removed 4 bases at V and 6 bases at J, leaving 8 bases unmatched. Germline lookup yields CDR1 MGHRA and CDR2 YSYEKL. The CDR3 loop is CASSPHGLALDTQYF. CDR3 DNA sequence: TGCGCCAGCAGCCCACACGGACTAGCGCTTGATACGCAGTATTTT.

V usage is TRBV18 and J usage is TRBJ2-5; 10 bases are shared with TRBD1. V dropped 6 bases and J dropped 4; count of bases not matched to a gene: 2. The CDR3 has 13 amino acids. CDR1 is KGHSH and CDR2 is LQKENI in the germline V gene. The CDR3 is CASSRTGGETQYF. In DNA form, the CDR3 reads TGTGCCAGCTCCCGGACAGGGGGAGAGACCCAGTACTTC.

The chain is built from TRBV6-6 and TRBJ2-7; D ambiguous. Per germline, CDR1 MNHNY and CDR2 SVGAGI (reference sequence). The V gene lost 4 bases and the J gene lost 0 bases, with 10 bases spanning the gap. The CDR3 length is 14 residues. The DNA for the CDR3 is TGTGCCAGCAGTTTGGAGCTGGGCTCCTACGAGCAGTACTTC. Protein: CASSLELGSYEQYF.

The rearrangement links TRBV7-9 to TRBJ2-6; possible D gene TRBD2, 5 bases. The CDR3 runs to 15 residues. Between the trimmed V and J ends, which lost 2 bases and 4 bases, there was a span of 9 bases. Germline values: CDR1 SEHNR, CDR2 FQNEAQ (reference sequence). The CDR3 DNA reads TGTGCCAGCAGCTTAACTAGATCCGGGGCCAACGTCCTGACTTTC. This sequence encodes CASSLTRSGANVLTF.

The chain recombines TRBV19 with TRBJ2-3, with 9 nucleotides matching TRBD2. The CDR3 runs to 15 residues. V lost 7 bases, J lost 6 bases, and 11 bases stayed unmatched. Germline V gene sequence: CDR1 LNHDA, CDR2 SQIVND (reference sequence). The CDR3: CASTDSGRVTDTQYF. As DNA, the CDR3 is TGTGCCAGTACCGATAGCGGGAGAGTAACCGATACGCAGTATTTT.

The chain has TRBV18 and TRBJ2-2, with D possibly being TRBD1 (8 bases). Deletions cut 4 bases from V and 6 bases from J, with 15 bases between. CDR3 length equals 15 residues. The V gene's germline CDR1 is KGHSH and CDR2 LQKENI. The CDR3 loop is CASSLRTGRAGELFF. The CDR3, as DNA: TGTGCCAGCTCACTTCGGACAGGGAGGGCCGGGGAGCTGTTTTTT.

The CDR3 region is CAGGQILSNYGYTF. In DNA form, the CDR3 reads TGTGCCGGCGGACAGATCCTATCTAACTATGGCTACACCTTC. The rearrangement links TRBV6-1 to TRBJ1-2; TRBD1 is a possible D gene (6 bases). The CDR3 covers 14 residues. V shed 11 bases and J shed 0 bases, with 16 bases lying between them. Germline CDR1 MNHNS, CDR2 SASEGT.

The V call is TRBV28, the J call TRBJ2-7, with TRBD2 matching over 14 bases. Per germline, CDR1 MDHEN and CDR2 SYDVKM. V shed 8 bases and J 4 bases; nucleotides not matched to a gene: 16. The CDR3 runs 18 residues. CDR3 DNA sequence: TGTGCCAGCTTACGGACGGGCGGGACTAGCGGGAGAGTTTACGAGCAGTACTTC. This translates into CASLRTGGTSGRVYEQYF.

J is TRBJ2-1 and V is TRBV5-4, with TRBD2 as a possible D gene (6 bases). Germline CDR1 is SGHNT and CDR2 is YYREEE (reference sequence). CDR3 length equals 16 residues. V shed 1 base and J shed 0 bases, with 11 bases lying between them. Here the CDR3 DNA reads TGTGCCAGCAGCTTGAAAACGGGGGACTCCTACAATGAGCAGTTCTTC. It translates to CASSLKTGDSYNEQFF.

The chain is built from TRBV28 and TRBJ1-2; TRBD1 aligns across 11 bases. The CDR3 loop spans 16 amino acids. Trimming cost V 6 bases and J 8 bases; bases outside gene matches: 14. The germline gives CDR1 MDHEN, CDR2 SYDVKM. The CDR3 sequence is CASRKDRGRFAGGYTF. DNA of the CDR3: TGTGCCAGCAGGAAGGACAGGGGGCGATTTGCCGGCGGCTACACCTTC.

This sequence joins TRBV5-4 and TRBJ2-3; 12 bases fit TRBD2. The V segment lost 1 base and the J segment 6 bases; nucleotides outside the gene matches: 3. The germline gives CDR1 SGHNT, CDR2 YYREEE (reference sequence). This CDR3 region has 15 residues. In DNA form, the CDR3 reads TGTGCCAGCAGCTTGACTAGCGGGGGGCCGGATACGCAGTATTTT. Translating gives CASSLTSGGPDTQYF.

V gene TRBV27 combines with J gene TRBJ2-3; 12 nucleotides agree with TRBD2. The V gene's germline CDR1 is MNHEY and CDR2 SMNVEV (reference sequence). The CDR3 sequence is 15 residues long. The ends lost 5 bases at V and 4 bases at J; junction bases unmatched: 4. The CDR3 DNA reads TGTGCCAGCAGTCGACTAGCGGGAGTTGCAGATACGCAGTATTTT. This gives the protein CASSRLAGVADTQYF.

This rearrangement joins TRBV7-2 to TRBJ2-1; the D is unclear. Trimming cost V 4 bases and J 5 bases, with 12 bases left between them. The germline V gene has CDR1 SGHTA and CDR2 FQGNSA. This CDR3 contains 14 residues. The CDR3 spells CASSSPRGNNEQFF. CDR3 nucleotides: TGTGCCAGCAGCTCCCCTAGAGGCAACAATGAGCAGTTCTTC.

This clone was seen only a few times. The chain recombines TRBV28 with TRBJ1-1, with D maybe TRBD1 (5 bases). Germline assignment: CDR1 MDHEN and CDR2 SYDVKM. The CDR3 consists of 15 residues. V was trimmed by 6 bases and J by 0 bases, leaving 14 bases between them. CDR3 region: CASRTIQVLNTEAFF. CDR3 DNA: TGTGCCAGCAGGACGATACAGGTACTGAACACTGAAGCTTTCTTT.

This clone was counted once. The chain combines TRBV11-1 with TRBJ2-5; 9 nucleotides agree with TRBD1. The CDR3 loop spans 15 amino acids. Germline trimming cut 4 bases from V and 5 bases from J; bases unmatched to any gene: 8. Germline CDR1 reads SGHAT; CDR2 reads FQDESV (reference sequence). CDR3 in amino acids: CASSSLTTGGETQYF. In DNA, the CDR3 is TGTGCCAGCAGCTCCCTTACGACAGGGGGGGAGACCCAGTACTTC. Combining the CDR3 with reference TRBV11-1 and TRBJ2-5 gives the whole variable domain EAEVAQSPRYKITEKSQAVAFWCDPISGHATLYWYRQILGQGPELLVQFQDESVVDDSQLPKDRFSAERLKGVDSTLKIQPAELGDSAMYLCASSSLTTGGETQYFGPGTRLLVL.

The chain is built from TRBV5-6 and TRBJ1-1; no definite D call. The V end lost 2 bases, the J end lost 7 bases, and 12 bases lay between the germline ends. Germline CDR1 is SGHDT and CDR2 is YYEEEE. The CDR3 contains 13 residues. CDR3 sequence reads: CASSFGEGGEAFF. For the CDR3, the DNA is TGTGCCAGCAGCTTTGGGGAGGGTGGTGAAGCTTTCTTT.

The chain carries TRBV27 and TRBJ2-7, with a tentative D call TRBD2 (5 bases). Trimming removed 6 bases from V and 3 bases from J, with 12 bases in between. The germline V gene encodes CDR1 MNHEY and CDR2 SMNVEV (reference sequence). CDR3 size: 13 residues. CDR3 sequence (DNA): TGTGCCAGCAGCGTTACTAGTATCTACGAGCAGTACTTC. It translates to CASSVTSIYEQYF.

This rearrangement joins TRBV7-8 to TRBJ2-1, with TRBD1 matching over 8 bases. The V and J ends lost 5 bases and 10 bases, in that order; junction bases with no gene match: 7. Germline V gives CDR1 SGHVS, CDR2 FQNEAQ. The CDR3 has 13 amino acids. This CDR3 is CASSALQGGEQFF. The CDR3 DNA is TGTGCCAGCAGCGCACTACAGGGGGGCGAGCAGTTCTTC.

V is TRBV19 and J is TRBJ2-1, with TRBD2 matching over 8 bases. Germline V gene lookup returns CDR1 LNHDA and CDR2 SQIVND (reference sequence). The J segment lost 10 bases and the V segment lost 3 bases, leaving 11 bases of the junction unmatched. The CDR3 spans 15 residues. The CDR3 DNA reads TGTGCCAGTAGTATTAGCGGGACCTCCGGGAAGGAGCAGTTCTTC. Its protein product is CASSISGTSGKEQFF.

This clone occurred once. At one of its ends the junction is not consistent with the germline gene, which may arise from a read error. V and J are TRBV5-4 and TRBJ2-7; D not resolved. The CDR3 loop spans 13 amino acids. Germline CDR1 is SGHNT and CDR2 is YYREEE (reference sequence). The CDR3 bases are TGTGCCAGCAGCTTGGGACTCTCCGACGAGCAGTACTTC. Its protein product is CASSLGLSDEQYF.